This T cell receptor beta chain was sequenced during a study of cytomegalovirus exposure and HLA in healthy donors. Points from the study as a whole: From TCR beta sequences, most subjects' HLA-A and HLA-B alleles were reportedly predicted accurately. Researchers reported in a later analysis that a missense DCLRE1C variant was tied to TCR beta V- and J-gene trimming. Most CMV-associated TCR beta chains were later found to appear HLA-restricted.

The primer mix had 60 Vbeta and 13 Jbeta primers. Sequenced by immunoSEQ multiplex PCR; TCRdb stores in-frame clones only, minus some. The top ten clones hold roughly 0.71% of a sample with about 200,000 clones, over 80% of them seen once. Notes on this clone: Its antigen is unknown.

The CDR3 has 22 residues. The germline V gene encodes CDR1 MNHNS and CDR2 SASEGT. Trimming cost V 0 bases and J 3 bases; bases outside gene matches: 21. The sample was PBMCs. The chain has TRBV6-1 and TRBJ2-5; 11 nucleotides agree with TRBD2. This TCR was recovered from a boy between 2 and 10 years old in good health and CMV-seronegative. The CDR3 spells CASSEALSWLAGGRTREETQYF. The CDR3 DNA reads as TGTGCCAGCAGTGAAGCGCTTAGTTGGCTAGCGGGGGGCCGTACGAGGGAAGAGACCCAGTACTTC.